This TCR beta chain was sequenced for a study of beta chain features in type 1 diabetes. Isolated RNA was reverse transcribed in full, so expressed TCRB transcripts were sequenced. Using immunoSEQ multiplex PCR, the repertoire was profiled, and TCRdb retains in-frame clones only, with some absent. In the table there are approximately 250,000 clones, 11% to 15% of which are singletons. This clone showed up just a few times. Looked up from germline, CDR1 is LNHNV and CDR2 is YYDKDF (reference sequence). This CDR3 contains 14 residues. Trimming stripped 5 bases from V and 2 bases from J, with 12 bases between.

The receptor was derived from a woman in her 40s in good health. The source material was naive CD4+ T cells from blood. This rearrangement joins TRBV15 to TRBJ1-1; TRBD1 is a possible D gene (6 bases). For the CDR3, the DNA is TGTGCCACCAGCCGAACACAGGGCAACACTGAAGCTTTCTTT. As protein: CATSRTQGNTEAFF.